The T cell receptor (beta chain) described here comes from a study of OX40 agonist ivuxolimab in advanced cancers. Looking at the study overall: The mean age was around 56 years, ranging from about 20 to 90, with 80% to 85% of participants male.

Blood sampling was done at baseline, cycle 4 day 1, and cycle 7 day 1. Produced via immunoSEQ multiplex PCR; TCRdb's table is partial and in-frame only. The sample carries tens of thousands of clones, roughly 85% recorded once. Material: CD4+ or CD8+ T cells sorted from blood, obtained in a trial of the OX40 agonist ivuxolimab. This clonotype originated in an adult with an advanced solid tumor such as melanoma, head and neck, liver or kidney cancer.

The CDR3 region is CASSLPLSGHNEQFF. In nucleotides, the CDR3 is TGTGCCAGCAGTTTGCCCCTCAGCGGCCACAATGAGCAGTTCTTC. This sequence joins TRBV28 and TRBJ2-1, with D possibly TRBD2 on 5 matching bases. The V gene's germline CDR1 is MDHEN and CDR2 SYDVKM. V was pared by 3 bases and J by 5 bases, with 14 bases between. This CDR3 region has 15 residues.